These 7 T cell receptor beta chains share one sample of origin, sequenced in a study of T cell responses to AZD1222 COVID-19 vaccine. Sequencing used immunoSEQ multiplex PCR; TCRdb keeps in-frame clones, though not all of them. The profile covers about 260,000 clones, with approximately 93% appearing a single time and roughly 0.5% taken by the ten largest. Here the sequenced sample was peripheral blood, taken on day 0 of AZD1222 vaccination. Receptors were obtained from an adult in good health.

The chain has TRBV28 and TRBJ1-5; D is ambiguous. V was shortened by 8 bases and J by 3 bases, with 8 bases between the two germline ends. In germline, CDR1 is MDHEN, CDR2 SYDVKM. The CDR3 totals 12 residues. Here the CDR3 reads CASVGLNQPQHF. For the CDR3, the DNA is TGTGCCAGCGTAGGACTCAATCAGCCCCAGCATTTT.

CDR3: CAISRGGHFPGANVLTF. The CDR3 DNA reads as TGTGCCATCAGTAGGGGAGGACACTTCCCTGGGGCCAACGTCCTGACTTTC. The chain recombines TRBV10-3 with TRBJ2-6; possibly TRBD2 for D (6 bases). Germline V gene sequence: CDR1 ENHRY, CDR2 SYGVKD. The CDR3 runs to 17 residues. V was cut by 5 bases and J by 2 bases, with 16 bases left in between.

The chain combines TRBV2 with TRBJ1-5, with 12 nucleotides matching TRBD1. Trimming at V came to 7 bases and at J to 7 bases, leaving 5 bases not matched to a gene. The germline V gene encodes CDR1 SNHLY and CDR2 FYNNEI. CDR3 size: 14 residues. The CDR3 reads CASTVGQGAQPQHF. CDR3 sequence (DNA): TGTGCCAGCACGGTGGGACAGGGGGCCCAGCCCCAGCATTTT.

The rearrangement links TRBV7-2 to TRBJ1-5; no clear D gene. V gave up 4 bases and J gave up 3 bases, with 4 bases separating them. Germline CDR1 SGHTA, CDR2 FQGNSA. This CDR3 comprises 12 residues. The CDR3 DNA is TGTGCCAGCAGCTCTTTCAATCAGCCCCAGCATTTT. It is translated as CASSSFNQPQHF.

The V gene is TRBV19, the J gene TRBJ1-5, with D unclear. This CDR3 comprises 14 residues. Germline V gives CDR1 LNHDA, CDR2 SQIVND (reference sequence). The V and J ends lost 7 bases and 0 bases respectively, with 10 bases between them. DNA for the CDR3: TGTGCCAGTAAGGAGGGTTATAGCAATCAGCCCCAGCATTTT. It yields the protein CASKEGYSNQPQHF.

This clone has a handful of counts. J is TRBJ2-3 and V is TRBV2; 9 positions agree with TRBD1. V gave up 6 bases and J gave up 1 base; unmatched junction bases: 2. The CDR3 consists of 14 residues. Germline V gene sequence: CDR1 SNHLY, CDR2 FYNNEI. Written as DNA, the CDR3 is TGTGCCAGCAGGCGGACAGGGGGCACAGATACGCAGTATTTT. This translates into CASRRTGGTDTQYF.

V is TRBV2 and J is TRBJ1-4; D ambiguous. CDR3 size: 13 residues. Germline values: CDR1 SNHLY, CDR2 FYNNEI. Trimming stripped 9 bases from V and 0 bases from J, with 8 bases between. This CDR3 reads CARMDATNEKLFF. Here the CDR3 DNA reads TGTGCCAGGATGGATGCAACTAATGAAAAACTGTTTTTT.